The 12 T cell receptor beta chains in this list originate from one sample, sequenced in a study of blood T cell repertoires in COVID-19. Data came from immunoSEQ multiplex PCR; TCRdb stores just in-frame clones and leaves some out. Here the sample spans 200,000 to 250,000 clones, approximately 83% being singletons. The source material was PBMCs or T cells enriched from blood (not recorded which). These receptors originate from a woman aged 60-70 years who had recovered from COVID-19.

The chain carries TRBV19 and TRBJ1-5, with D perhaps TRBD1 (5 bases). Germline values: CDR1 LNHDA, CDR2 SQIVND (reference sequence). The CDR3 consists of 15 residues. V lost 6 bases, J lost 2 bases, and 14 bases lay in between. CDR3 sequence reads: CASSSRRGGNQPQHF. CDR3 sequence (DNA): TGTGCCAGTAGCAGTAGGAGGGGCGGCAATCAGCCCCAGCATTTT. Based on the CDR3 plus reference TRBV19 and TRBJ1-5, the full variable domain is DGGITQSPKYLFRKEGQNVTLSCEQNLNHDAMYWYRQDPGQGLRLIYYSQIVNDFQKGDIAEGYSVSREKKESFPLTVTSAQKNPTAFYLCASSSRRGGNQPQHFGDGTRLSIL.

CDR3 sequence reads: CASSESMPSGGRFTDTQYF. As DNA, the CDR3 is TGTGCCAGCAGTGAATCGATGCCTAGCGGGGGGCGTTTCACAGATACGCAGTATTTT. V usage is TRBV6-1 and J usage is TRBJ2-3; 11 positions agree with TRBD2. Germline V gene data show CDR1 as MNHNS and CDR2 as SASEGT. The V segment lost 2 bases and the J segment 2 bases; nucleotides outside the gene matches: 12. The CDR3 runs 19 residues.

CDR3 loop: CASSYGGLQSGNEQFF. DNA for the CDR3: TGTGCCAGCAGTTACGGGGGACTCCAAAGTGGCAATGAGCAGTTCTTC. The genes are TRBV6-5 and TRBJ2-1, with D tentatively TRBD2 (6 bases). The CDR3 covers 16 residues. The germline V gene has CDR1 MNHEY and CDR2 SVGAGI. The V end was cut by 2 bases, the J end by 6 bases, with 17 bases between.

J is TRBJ2-1 and V is TRBV11-3, with 11 positions matching TRBD2. The junction had 5 bases not matched to a gene; V was cut back by 5 bases and J by 8 bases. The CDR3 contains 14 residues. CDR1 SGHNT and CDR2 YENEEA come from the germline V gene. CDR3 region: CASSPGTSGYEQFF. DNA of the CDR3: TGTGCCAGCAGCCCTGGGACTAGCGGTTATGAGCAGTTCTTC.

This rearrangement joins TRBV11-2 to TRBJ2-1, with D maybe TRBD2 (7 bases). In germline, CDR1 is SGHAT, CDR2 FQNNGV. Trimming removed 5 bases from V and 4 bases from J, with 15 bases in between. CDR3 length equals 15 residues. Written as DNA, the CDR3 is TGTGCCAGCAGCAGGGGGAGGGGCGGGTACAATGAGCAGTTCTTC. Its protein is CASSRGRGGYNEQFF.

This chain links TRBV11-1 with TRBJ2-3; 10 bases match TRBD1. The junction had 3 bases not matched to a gene; V was cut back by 5 bases and J by 1 base. The CDR3 is 15 residues long. Germline V gene lookup returns CDR1 SGHAT and CDR2 FQDESV (reference sequence). DNA of the CDR3: TGTGCCAGCAGCCGGGACAGGGGTCGCACAGATACGCAGTATTTT. This gives the protein CASSRDRGRTDTQYF.

The chain couples TRBV7-2 to TRBJ2-7; possible D gene TRBD1, 6 bases. Germline loops: CDR1 SGHTA, CDR2 FQGNSA. The CDR3 has 14 residues. Deletions cut 2 bases from V and 0 bases from J, with 8 bases between. CDR3 DNA: TGTGCCAGCAGCTTACAGGGGACCTCCTACGAGCAGTACTTC. It is translated as CASSLQGTSYEQYF.

The V call is TRBV24-1, the J call TRBJ2-1, with D perhaps matching TRBD1 (6 bases). The V gene's germline CDR1 is KGHDR and CDR2 SFDVKD. V was trimmed by 2 bases and J by 10 bases, leaving 11 bases between them. This CDR3 region has 13 residues. The CDR3, as DNA: TGTGCCACCAGTGATTGGCAGGGGCTAGAGCAGTTCTTC. Translating it yields CATSDWQGLEQFF.

This rearrangement joins TRBV2 to TRBJ2-1; 15 bases are a match to TRBD2. Trimming at V came to 6 bases and at J to 9 bases, leaving 15 bases not matched to a gene. The CDR3 consists of 18 residues. Looked up from germline, CDR1 is SNHLY and CDR2 is FYNNEI. The CDR3 protein is CASRRPTGTSGGIGEQFF. The CDR3 DNA reads as TGTGCCAGCAGACGCCCAACCGGGACTAGCGGGGGGATCGGTGAGCAGTTCTTC.

DNA for the CDR3: TGTGCCAGCAGCTTAGGACAGGGGACTGAAGCTTTCTTT. It specifies CASSLGQGTEAFF. V usage is TRBV11-3 and J usage is TRBJ1-1; the match to TRBD1 covers 8 bases. The trim removed 1 base at V and 5 bases at J, leaving 0 bases unmatched. Germline CDR1 is SGHNT and CDR2 is YENEEA. The CDR3 runs 13 residues.

V gene TRBV4-2 combines with J gene TRBJ1-2; possibly TRBD1 for D (5 bases). The germline CDR1 and CDR2 sequences are LGHNA and YNFKEQ. The V end was cut by 0 bases, the J end by 2 bases, with 13 bases between. The CDR3 totals 16 residues. As DNA, the CDR3 is TGTGCCAGCAGCCAAGATCTCGCAGGGATAAACTATGGCTACACCTTC. Translating it yields CASSQDLAGINYGYTF.

The chain is built from TRBV2 and TRBJ1-5; 8 bases are shared with TRBD1. With 7 bases clipped from V and 2 bases from J, the junction kept 10 bases outside the gene matches. This CDR3 region has 16 residues. CDR1 SNHLY and CDR2 FYNNEI come from the germline V gene. The CDR3 coding sequence is TGTGCCAGCAATGCCCAGGGGGCGGTTGGCAATCAGCCCCAGCATTTT. Its protein product is CASNAQGAVGNQPQHF.